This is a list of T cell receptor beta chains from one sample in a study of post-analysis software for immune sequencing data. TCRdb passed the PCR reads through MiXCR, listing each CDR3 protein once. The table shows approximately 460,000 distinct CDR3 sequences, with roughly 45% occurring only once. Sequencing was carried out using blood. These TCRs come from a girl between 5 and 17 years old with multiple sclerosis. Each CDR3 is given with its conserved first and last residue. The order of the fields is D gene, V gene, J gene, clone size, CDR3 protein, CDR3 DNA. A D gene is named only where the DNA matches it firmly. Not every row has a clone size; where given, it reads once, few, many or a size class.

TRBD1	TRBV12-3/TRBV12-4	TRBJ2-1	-	CASSPGQGGLSQFF	TGTGCCAGCAGTCCCGGACAGGGGGGTCTGTCGCAGTTCTTC
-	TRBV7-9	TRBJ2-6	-	CASNKERYSGANVLTF	TGTGCCAGCAACAAGGAGAGGTATTCCGGGGCCAACGTCCTGACTTTC
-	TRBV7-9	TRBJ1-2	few	CASSGGLLGYTF	TGTGCCTCTTCCGGAGGGTTGCTCGGCTACACCTTC
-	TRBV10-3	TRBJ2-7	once	CAISEFVGEQYF	TGTGCCATCAGTGAGTTTGTCGGCGAGCAGTACTTC
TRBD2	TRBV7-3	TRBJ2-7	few	CASSLTRTSGSSEQYF	TGTGCCAGCAGCTTAACCCGGACTAGCGGGAGTTCCGAGCAGTACTTC
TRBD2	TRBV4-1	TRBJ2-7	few	CASSQSGKSSYEQYF	TGCGCCAGCAGCCAGAGCGGGAAGAGCTCCTACGAGCAGTACTTC
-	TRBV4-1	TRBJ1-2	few	CASSQDIGPALYGYTF	TGCGCCAGCAGCCAAGATATTGGGCCAGCCCTATATGGCTACACCTTC
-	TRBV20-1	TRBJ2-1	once	CSASRNVGGGQGNNEQFF	TGCAGTGCTAGTCGAAATGTAGGGGGAGGGCAGGGGAACAATGAGCAGTTCTTC
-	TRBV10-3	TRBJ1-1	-	CAISGPNTEAFF	TGTGCCATCAGTGGGCCGAACACTGAAGCTTTCTTT
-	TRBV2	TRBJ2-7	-	CASSEGGHYEQYF	TGTGCCAGCAGTGAGGGCGGTCATTACGAGCAGTACTTC
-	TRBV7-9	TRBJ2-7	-	CASSLYKKGWTYEQYF	TGTGCCAGCAGCTTATATAAGAAGGGTTGGACCTACGAGCAGTACTTC
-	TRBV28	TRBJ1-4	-	CASSFPGRVNEKLFF	TGTGCCAGCAGTTTCCCGGGCAGGGTTAATGAAAAACTGTTTTTT
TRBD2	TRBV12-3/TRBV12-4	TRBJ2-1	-	CASSPPRTSANNEQFF	TGTGCCAGCAGCCCACCCCGGACTAGCGCGAACAATGAGCAGTTCTTC
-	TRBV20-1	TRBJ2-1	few	CSPLRSGGDEQFF	TGCAGTCCTCTAAGATCTGGGGGCGATGAGCAGTTCTTC
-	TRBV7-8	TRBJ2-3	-	CASSSLGVTDTQYF	TGTGCCAGCAGCTCACTAGGAGTTACAGATACGCAGTATTTT
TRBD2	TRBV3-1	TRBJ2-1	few	CASSQDSGLWPMSSYNEQFF	TGTGCCAGCAGCCAAGATAGCGGGCTTTGGCCTATGAGCTCCTACAATGAGCAGTTCTTC
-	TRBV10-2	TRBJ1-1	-	CASDPFEAFF	TGCGCCAGCGACCCTTTTGAAGCTTTCTTT
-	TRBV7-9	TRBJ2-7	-	CASSPSGGLYEQYF	TGTGCCAGCAGCCCCTCGGGTGGACTCTACGAGCAGTACTTC
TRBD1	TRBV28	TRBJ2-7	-	CASRLQGDYEQYF	TGTGCCAGCAGGCTCCAGGGGGACTACGAGCAGTACTTC
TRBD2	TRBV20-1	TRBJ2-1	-	CSARDAKREGMDEQFF	TGCAGTGCTAGAGATGCCAAGCGGGAGGGGATGGATGAGCAGTTCTTC
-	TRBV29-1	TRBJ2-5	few	CSAKDGTKETQYF	TGCAGCGCTAAGGACGGAACTAAAGAGACCCAGTACTTC
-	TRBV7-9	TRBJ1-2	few	CASSSGLYGYTF	TGTGCCAGCAGCTCCGGTCTCTATGGCTACACCTTC
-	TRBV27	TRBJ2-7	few	CASSIGSNGEQYF	TGTGCCAGCAGTATCGGTAGCAACGGCGAGCAGTACTTC
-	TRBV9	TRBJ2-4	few	CASSPRGSKNIQYF	TGTGCCAGCAGCCCTAGGGGATCCAAAAACATTCAGTACTTC
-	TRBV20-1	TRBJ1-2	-	CSAPRQVSNYGYTF	TGCAGTGCCCCCAGACAGGTGTCTAACTATGGCTACACCTTC
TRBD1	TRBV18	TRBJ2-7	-	CASSLSRDRAGEQYF	TGTGCCAGCTCCCTAAGCCGGGACAGGGCGGGAGAGCAGTACTTC
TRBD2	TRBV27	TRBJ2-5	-	CASSLGGRAREQYF	TGTGCCAGCAGTCTTGGAGGGAGGGCCCGGGAGCAGTACTTC
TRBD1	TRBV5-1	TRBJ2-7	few	CASSLEGDRAKEQYF	TGCGCCAGCAGCTTGGAGGGGGACAGGGCGAAAGAGCAGTACTTC
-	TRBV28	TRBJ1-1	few	CASSLGGRATEAFF	TGTGCCAGCAGTTTAGGCGGCAGGGCCACTGAAGCTTTCTTT
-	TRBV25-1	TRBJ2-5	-	CASSEPWGGPLQETQYF	TGTGCCAGCAGTGAACCATGGGGAGGACCGCTACAAGAGACCCAGTACTTC
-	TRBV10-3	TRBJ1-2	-	CAVSGQGNGNYGYTF	TGTGCCGTCAGTGGGCAGGGAAATGGGAACTATGGCTACACCTTC
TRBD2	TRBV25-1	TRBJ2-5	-	CASSDLAGGMSETQYF	TGTGCCAGCAGTGACCTAGCGGGAGGGATGTCAGAGACCCAGTACTTC
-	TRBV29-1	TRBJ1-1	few	CSVSFWGLNTEAFF	TGCAGCGTTTCTTTCTGGGGCCTAAACACTGAAGCTTTCTTT
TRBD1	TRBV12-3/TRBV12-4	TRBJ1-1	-	CASTERQGGMNTEAFF	TGTGCCAGCACCGAAAGACAGGGGGGAATGAACACTGAAGCTTTCTTT
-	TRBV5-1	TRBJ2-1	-	CASSSQGSSYNEQFF	TGCGCCAGCAGCTCCCAGGGTAGCTCCTACAATGAGCAGTTCTTC
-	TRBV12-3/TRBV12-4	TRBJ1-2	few	CASSPGKGWSDGYTF	TGTGCCAGCAGTCCGGGGAAGGGTTGGAGTGATGGCTACACCTTC
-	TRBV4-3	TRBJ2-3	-	CASSQDRYTDTQYF	TGCGCCAGCAGCCAAGATCGGTACACAGATACGCAGTATTTT
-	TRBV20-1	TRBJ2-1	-	CSARDRGLMARGEQFF	TGCAGTGCTAGAGATAGGGGGTTGATGGCAAGGGGAGAGCAGTTCTTC
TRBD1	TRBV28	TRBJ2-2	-	CASRGDRANTGELFF	TGTGCCAGCAGGGGGGACAGGGCGAACACCGGGGAGCTGTTTTTT
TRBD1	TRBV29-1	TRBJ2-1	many	CSVGMGSGTGRWVEQFF	TGCAGCGTGGGCATGGGTTCAGGGACAGGGAGATGGGTTGAGCAGTTCTTC
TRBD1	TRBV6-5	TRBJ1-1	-	CASSWAGGNTEAFF	TGTGCCAGCAGTTGGGCAGGGGGAAACACTGAAGCTTTCTTT
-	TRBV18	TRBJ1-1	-	CASSQGLVVNTEAFF	TGTGCCAGCTCACAGGGACTGGTGGTGAACACTGAAGCTTTCTTT
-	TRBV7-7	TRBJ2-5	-	CASSLLLQETQYF	TGTGCTAGCAGCTTACTCCTCCAAGAGACCCAGTACTTC
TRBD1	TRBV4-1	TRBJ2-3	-	CVSSQKRGQGSTDTQYF	TGCGTCAGCAGCCAAAAGCGTGGACAGGGGAGCACAGATACGCAGTATTTT
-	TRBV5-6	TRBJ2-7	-	CASSLLSGHHEQYF	TGTGCCAGCAGCTTGCTATCAGGGCACCACGAGCAGTACTTC
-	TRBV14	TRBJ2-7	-	CASSQDTRGRAYEQYF	TGTGCCAGCAGCCAAGATACTCGCGGCAGGGCCTACGAGCAGTACTTC
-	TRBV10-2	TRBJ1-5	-	CASSRGNKPQHF	TGCGCCAGCAGTCGGGGGAACAAGCCCCAGCATTTT
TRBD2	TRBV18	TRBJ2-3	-	CASSPRLAGGTDTQYF	TGTGCCAGCTCACCACGGCTAGCGGGAGGCACAGATACGCAGTATTTT
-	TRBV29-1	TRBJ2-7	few	CSARGLRDSYEQYF	TGCAGCGCCAGGGGACTGCGGGACTCCTACGAGCAGTACTTC
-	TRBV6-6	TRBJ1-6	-	CASSSNPGGGNSPLHF	TGTGCCAGCAGTTCCAACCCGGGAGGTGGCAATTCACCCCTCCACTTT
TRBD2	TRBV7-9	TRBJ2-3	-	CASRRRLAGVSDTQYF	TGTGCCAGCAGAAGAAGACTAGCGGGAGTTTCAGATACGCAGTATTTT
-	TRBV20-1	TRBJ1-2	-	CSAPTRERNGYTF	TGCAGTGCACCGACGAGGGAGAGAAATGGCTACACCTTC
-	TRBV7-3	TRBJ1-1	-	CASSSGQTNTEAFF	TGTGCCAGCAGCTCTGGACAGACCAACACTGAAGCTTTCTTT